This T cell receptor (beta chain) was obtained from a study of cytomegalovirus exposure and HLA in healthy donors (dated by TCRdb to between 2016 and 2019). Describing the broader study: In an earlier analysis of some 550 of the donors, around 290 Gb of sequence data and 117 million unique TCR beta sequences from 150 million to 200 million T cells were reported. Roughly 290 gigabases of sequencing data and around 85 million unique TCR sequences made up an early release that covered roughly 670 HLA-typed donors. Of the roughly 420 genotyped donors, 65% to 90% were placed in the genetic ancestry cluster associated with self-reported Caucasian donors. The study aimed to test whether cataloging public T cell receptors could reveal signatures of past pathogen exposure. Using immunosequencing, the study profiled T cell repertoires from 666 subjects and related those repertoires to cytomegalovirus serostatus. In addition to the first cohort of approximately 650 subjects, a separate validation cohort of approximately 120 different subjects was used. High-throughput TCR immunosequencing, statistical association of individual TCRs with disease status, and machine learning were combined to predict cytomegalovirus infection status. In a later analysis, previously published TCR beta repertoires from 550 to 750 donors were re-analyzed and high-resolution HLA genotyping was added so that TCR occurrence patterns could be studied. Rather than drawing on any new phenotypic data, the later analysis identified candidate immune exposures from TCR beta sequences and the way those sequences occurred across donors. An earlier analysis of fewer than 750 of the donors used high-throughput TCR beta sequencing to judge whether each TCR beta V gene segment behaved as functional or pseudogenic. Donor age, sex, ethnicity and CMV serostatus were collected together with the repertoire data. A later genetic analysis took genome-wide SNP genotypes for 398 of the 666 donors and used that subset as a discovery cohort. All discovery cohort repertoires had been generated on a single sequencing platform. HLA typing covered class I and class II loci at four-digit resolution. The number of typed donors differed by locus: roughly 629-630 for A, B, C, DRB1 and DQB1; approximately 540 for DQA1; some 590 for DPA1; and about 450 for DPB1. A few DR-DQ haplotypes were treated as single units for association and clustering because of strong linkage in the cohort. Among about 360 genotyped donors of the cohort, an average of about 240,000 unique TCR beta nucleotide sequences were sequenced per donor, about a sixth of them non-productive. Paper-wide results and their limitations: Cytomegalovirus status was reported to be diagnosed by the classifier with high specificity and sensitivity in both the original and validation cohorts. When HLA alleles, especially DR and DQ, strongly co-occurred, attributing TCR associations to individual alleles was difficult. Linkage disequilibrium might explain the correlated functional status among segregating V segments, but an unknown experimental factor could not be excluded. The authors suggested that the approach could potentially be generalized to other disease states and immunological phenotypes. Because HLA typing was missing for some donors at each locus, association tests included only the typed subset. In vitro tests confirmed that a few of the cytomegalovirus-associated TCR beta chains recognize cytomegalovirus antigens. An association between a missense DCLRE1C variant and V-gene and J-gene trimming of TCR beta chains was found in a later genetic analysis and replicated in an independent cohort. Sequencing depth was assumed to be roughly uniform across donors in the presence/absence analyses, though that assumption may not hold. The sequencing pipeline was judged likely to have produced a cluster of highly shared sequence variants as a technical artifact. Most TCR sequences were seen in very few donors, while some public TCRs were found in many individuals. According to a later genetic analysis, donors in an Asian-associated ancestry cluster had fewer N-insertions in productive TCRs than the approximately 670-donor mean. According to a later analysis, TCR association rates differed among HLA loci, with DRB1 alleles showing the most associated TCRs and HLA-C alleles showing the fewest. In the study, around 150 TCR beta chains were listed as associated with cytomegalovirus. At a false discovery rate of 0.05, a later analysis linked 16,000 or so TCR beta sequences to specific HLA alleles. Because the 87-base-pair reads could not distinguish some IMGT-functional V segments, including TRBV6-2 and TRBV6-3, those segments were excluded. A further reported finding was that TCR beta sequences accurately predicted the HLA-A and HLA-B alleles for most subjects in the first cohort. Broadly in line with IMGT annotations, most TCR beta V segments showed up in productive rearrangements about 87% or about 30% of the time in an earlier analysis of several hundred of the donors. In a later analysis, most CMV-associated TCR beta chains were found to appear HLA-restricted, with HLA associations seemingly driven largely by CMV exposure. The cohort was sequenced for TCR beta chains only, and without alpha or paired-chain data the features that could be detected were limited. In a later analysis, HLA-associated TCR beta chains were found to be more clonally expanded and to have lower generation probabilities than equally common non-associated chains. Several of the top co-occurrence clusters appeared to be linked to parvovirus B19, influenza, CMV and Epstein-Barr virus, according to a later analysis. For the cohort, immune exposure information was limited to CMV serostatus. Approximately 16 rarely observed V segments, including chromosome 9 orphons, were excluded from the earlier analysis of about 500 of the donors because counts were too low.

The library was produced with the immunoSEQ multiplex PCR assay. The multiplex PCR relied on a mix of 60 forward primers for TCR Vbeta segments and 13 reverse primers for TCR Jbeta segments. A multiplex PCR assay on genomic DNA amplified the CDR3 region of rearranged TCR beta genes. On the Illumina HiSeq System, the amplified TCR beta libraries were sequenced as 87-base-pair reads. As for the authors' bioinformatics: Across the 700 or so repertoires, a later analysis counted some 81 million unique TCR beta chains, approximately 10 million of which were shared by at least two donors. A nearest-neighbor algorithm error-corrected the raw reads and collapsed the reads into unique sequences, merging closely related sequences to remove PCR and sequencing errors. CDR3 sequences were aligned to IMGT reference sequences to assign V, D and J gene segments. For a sequence to be retained, at least a six-nucleotide match to both a V gene segment and a J gene segment was required. A rearrangement was called productive if the CDR3 had no stop codons and remained in frame with V and J, and every other rearrangement was called non-productive. CDR3 was defined according to IMGT convention as the region running from the second conserved V-encoded cysteine to the conserved J-encoded phenylalanine. The earlier analysis of about 590 of the donors excluded sequences that lacked an unambiguous match to a single V gene segment. In an earlier analysis of several hundred of the donors, V segments were called functional above 56.7% productive rearrangements and were called segregating when the between-donor standard deviation exceeded 5%. A statistical classification framework was built for diagnosing cytomegalovirus status from the catalog of TCR beta chain sequences. In a later analysis, TCR nucleotide sequences were compared against IMGT/GENE-DB human TR gene sequences so that V and J genes could be assigned. Using the TCRdist pipeline, a later analysis assigned CDR3 sequences along with most-parsimonious VDJ recombination scenarios. In a later analysis, each TCR beta chain was defined by its CDR3 amino acid sequence together with its V-gene family, and reads lacking a unique V-gene family were excluded. As a way to deal with suspected cross-contamination and a sequencing artifact, a later analysis dropped 450 to 700 nucleotide sequences that were highly shared and had low generation probability. For each public chain, a later analysis derived a clonal expansion index from normalized ranks of inferred template counts within each repertoire. Generation probabilities in a later analysis came from a VDJ recombination model fitted to out-of-frame rearrangements, and those results were checked against IGoR. In a later analysis, TCR-TCR, TCR-HLA and TCR-CMV co-occurrence was scored with hypergeometric tests, and a repertoire-size bias correction was applied to TCR pairs. A later analysis estimated false discovery rates by permuting HLA or CMV assignments 20 times. A later analysis grouped co-occurring TCRs with DBSCAN, adding TCRdist sequence similarity when clustering within HLA-allele-positive subsets. For co-occurrence clustering, repertoires with fewer than 30,000 or more than 120,000 public chains were excluded, along with five repertoires with anomalous nucleotide sharing. TCRdb stores this immuneACCESS table with in-frame sequences only. Part of the clones is absent; in the studies checked, under half of the shortfall reflects unresolved V genes, and no reason is known for the rest. V and J calls and clone size are copied from that table; D and trimming were computed from the DNA. Counted in this sample were about 190,000 clones; over 65% of them appeared once. The biggest ten clones account for about 3.4% of the sample.

In total, roughly 670 healthy bone marrow donors made up the cohort. Cohort members were all nominally healthy when sampled, although unrecorded immune exposures were likely present. The donor tested CMV seropositive, placing the donor among the approximately 290 seropositive members of the cohort. Every donor gave a peripheral blood sample, and the peripheral blood mononuclear cells from that sample were used for TCR beta sequencing. Genomic DNA extraction from the blood cell samples was performed with the Qiagen DNeasy Blood Extraction Kit. To note about this clone: Its antigen is not yet known. Per-nucleotide qualities are absent, and no much larger clonotype sits a single base away.

Spanning cysteine to phenylalanine, the CDR3 consists of 14 amino acids. The read is trimmed to its CDR3 DNA, 42 bases read in frame from base 1. V has 4 bases trimmed and J has 2 bases trimmed; junction bases matching no gene number 2. CDR1 is given as MNHNS and CDR2 as SASEGT, both from the germline V gene. The rearranged chain carries TRBV6-1 and TRBJ1-3; TRBD1 lines up with 7 middle nucleotides. The sequencing input was PBMCs. The clonotype originates from a man aged 35-49 years in good health and CMV-seropositive. The nucleotide sequence reads TGTGCCAGCAGTGCGACAGGGACTGGAAACACCATATATTTT. Its product reads: CASSATGTGNTIYF.